This T cell receptor beta chain was retrieved from a study of control samples from healthy donors and cancer patients. Profiled with immunoSEQ multiplex PCR; TCRdb holds only in-frame clones, not every one. The sample yields about 120,000 clones, more than 85% seen once. CDR1 and CDR2 (germline): LGHNA, YSLEER. This CDR3 spans 20 amino acids. V was clipped by 1 base and J by 1 base; unmatched bases: 14. The source material was blood. This TCR was sampled from a man in his late teens or twenties in good health. The J gene is TRBJ2-7, the V gene TRBV4-3; 12 bases are shared with TRBD2. CDR3 protein: CASSQAFGLAGRSYSYEQYF. Here the CDR3 DNA reads TGCGCCAGCAGCCAAGCCTTCGGACTAGCGGGAAGATCTTATTCCTACGAGCAGTACTTC.